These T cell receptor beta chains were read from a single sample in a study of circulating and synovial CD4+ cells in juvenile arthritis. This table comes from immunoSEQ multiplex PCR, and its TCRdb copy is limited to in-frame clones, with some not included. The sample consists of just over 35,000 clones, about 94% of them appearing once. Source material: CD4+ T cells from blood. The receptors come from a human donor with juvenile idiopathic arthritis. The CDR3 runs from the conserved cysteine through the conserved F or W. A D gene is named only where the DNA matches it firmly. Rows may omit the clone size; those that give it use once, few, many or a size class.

CASSPGTRGQTQYF	TGTGCCAGCAGCCCAGGGACCAGGGGCCAGACCCAGTACTTC	14	TRBV5-6	TRBJ2-5	-	-
CASRDSGQFYNEQFF	TGTGCCAGCAGAGACTCGGGACAGTTCTACAATGAGCAGTTCTTC	15	TRBV5-8	TRBJ2-1	TRBD1	-
CASSDSITVRGYTF	TGTGCCAGCAGTGACTCTATAACAGTCCGAGGCTACACCTTC	14	TRBV6-1	TRBJ1-2	-	-
CAISTTGDDGYTF	TGTGCCATCAGTACCACAGGGGATGATGGCTACACCTTC	13	TRBV10-3	TRBJ1-2	TRBD1	-
CAWNVRESSYNEQFF	TGTGCCTGGAACGTGCGGGAGAGCTCCTACAATGAGCAGTTCTTC	15	TRBV30	TRBJ2-1	TRBD2	-
CASSLISTGELFF	TGTGCCAGCAGCTTGATCAGCACCGGGGAGCTGTTTTTT	13	TRBV11-3	TRBJ2-2	-	-
CASSLGGGDSPYYEQYF	TGCGCCAGCAGCTTGGGGGGAGGAGACAGCCCCTACTACGAGCAGTACTTC	17	TRBV5-1	TRBJ2-7	-	-
CAISEIKIREGTEAFF	TGTGCCATCAGTGAGATTAAAATCAGGGAGGGGACTGAAGCTTTCTTT	16	TRBV10-3	TRBJ1-1	-	-
CASMGGTLYGYTF	TGTGCCAGTATGGGGGGGACACTATATGGCTACACCTTC	13	TRBV19	TRBJ1-2	-	-
CASSPQGNGRYGYTF	TGTGCCAGCAGCCCACAGGGGAACGGCAGGTATGGCTACACCTTC	15	TRBV7-2	TRBJ1-2	TRBD1	once
CAWSGVVAYGYTF	TGTGCCTGGAGTGGGGTAGTAGCATATGGCTACACCTTC	13	TRBV30	TRBJ1-2	-	-
CASSSTGTGKLFF	TGTGCCAGCAGCTCGACAGGGACTGGGAAACTGTTTTTT	13	TRBV11-2	TRBJ1-4	TRBD1	-
CASSLGRDTSNTGELFF	TGCGCCAGCAGCTTGGGCCGGGACACCTCGAACACCGGGGAGCTGTTTTTT	17	TRBV5-1	TRBJ2-2	-	-
CASSEANSPLHF	TGTGCCAGCAGTGAAGCCAATTCACCCCTCCACTTT	12	TRBV6-4	TRBJ1-6	-	few
CASSNRDFLWGYEQYF	TGTGCCAGCAGCAACCGGGACTTTTTATGGGGGTACGAGCAGTACTTC	16	TRBV7-2	TRBJ2-7	-	-
CANLSGRRAFF	TGTGCCAACCTATCGGGAAGGAGGGCTTTCTTT	11	TRBV7-2	TRBJ1-1	-	-
CAWTTNSGNTIYF	TGTGCCTGGACTACTAACTCTGGAAACACCATATATTTT	13	TRBV30	TRBJ1-3	-	-
CASSEALLRGADEQFF	TGTGCCAGCAGTGAAGCGCTCCTGCGGGGGGCCGATGAGCAGTTCTTC	16	TRBV6-1	TRBJ2-1	TRBD2	-
CSARTGDNSPLHF	TGCAGCGCTCGGACAGGGGATAATTCACCCCTCCACTTT	13	TRBV29-1	TRBJ1-6	TRBD1	-
CASSERTGGSQPQHF	TGTGCCAGCAGTGAGCGGACAGGGGGCTCTCAGCCCCAGCATTTT	15	TRBV2	TRBJ1-5	TRBD1	-
CASSIAGVEGYTF	TGTGCCAGTAGTATCGCAGGGGTAGAGGGCTACACCTTC	13	TRBV19	TRBJ1-2	-	-
CASSKRPADEQYF	TGTGCCAGCAGTAAGCGGCCGGCCGACGAGCAGTACTTC	13	TRBV6-5	TRBJ2-7	-	-
CASSKTGGRGAFF	TGTGCCAGCAGTAAAACAGGGGGCAGGGGAGCTTTCTTT	13	TRBV9	TRBJ1-1	TRBD1	-
CASSTHPTGIAYEQYF	TGTGCCAGCAGCACCCACCCCACAGGGATCGCCTACGAGCAGTACTTC	16	TRBV9	TRBJ2-7	-	-
CAWSPMQVSSGNTIYF	TGTGCCTGGTCCCCGATGCAGGTTAGCTCTGGAAACACCATATATTTT	16	TRBV30	TRBJ1-3	-	-
CASRGQSYAQYF	TGTGCCAGCAGGGGCCAGTCATACGCGCAGTATTTT	12	TRBV6-5	TRBJ2-3	-	-
CAITTGGLITDTQYF	TGTGCCATTACTACGGGGGGGCTAATAACAGATACGCAGTATTTT	15	TRBV10-3	TRBJ2-3	TRBD2	-